The T cell receptor (beta chain) described here comes from a study of T cells in Graves' hyperthyroidism and ophthalmopathy. Across the whole study: Peripheral blood was obtained at initial diagnosis, preceding any treatment.

The definition of stable Graves' hyperthyroidism was no ophthalmopathy progression within 18 months. Hyperthyroidism, newly diagnosed and lasting under 2 months, affected patients aged 18 to 65. Clinicians diagnosed patients from clinical symptoms, serum thyroxine and TRAb, thyroid ultrasound and orbital computed tomography. Trimming shortened V by 2 bases and J by 7 bases, and 11 bases separated the two germline ends. The germline gives CDR1 LGHDT, CDR2 YNNKEL (reference sequence). The CDR3 runs to 13 residues. RNA transcripts yielded amplified TCR beta CDR3 regions. HTBI primers were the set used in a first-round RT-PCR of the TCR CDR3. In TCRdb, the multiplex PCR reads were re-called with MiXCR into one record per CDR3 protein. The sample records hundreds of thousands of distinct CDR3 sequences, roughly 40% being singletons.

The sequence was collected from a man in his late teens or twenties with Graves' hyperthyroidism. The specimen sequenced was blood. V is TRBV3-1 and J is TRBJ1-1; D ambiguous. CDR3 protein: CASSQRTSVEAFF. DNA of the CDR3: TGTGCCAGCAGCCAACGGACCTCCGTTGAAGCTTTCTTT.